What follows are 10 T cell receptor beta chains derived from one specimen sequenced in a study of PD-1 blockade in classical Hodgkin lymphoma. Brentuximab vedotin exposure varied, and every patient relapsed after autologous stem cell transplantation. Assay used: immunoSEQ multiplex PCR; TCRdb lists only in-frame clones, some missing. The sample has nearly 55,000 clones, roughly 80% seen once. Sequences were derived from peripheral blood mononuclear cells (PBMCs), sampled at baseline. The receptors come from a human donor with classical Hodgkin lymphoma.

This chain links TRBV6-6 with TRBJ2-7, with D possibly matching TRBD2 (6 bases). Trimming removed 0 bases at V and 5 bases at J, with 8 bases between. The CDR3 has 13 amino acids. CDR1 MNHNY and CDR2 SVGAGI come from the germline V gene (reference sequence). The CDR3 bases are TGTGCCAGCAGTTACTCCGGCGGGAACGAGCAGTACGTC. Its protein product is CASSYSGGNEQYV.

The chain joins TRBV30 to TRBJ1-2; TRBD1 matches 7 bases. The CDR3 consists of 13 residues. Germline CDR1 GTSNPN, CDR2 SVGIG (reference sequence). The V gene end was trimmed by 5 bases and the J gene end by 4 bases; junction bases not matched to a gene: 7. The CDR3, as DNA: TGTGCCTGGGGAGGGGACAGCCCCTATGGCTACACCTTC. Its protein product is CAWGGDSPYGYTF.

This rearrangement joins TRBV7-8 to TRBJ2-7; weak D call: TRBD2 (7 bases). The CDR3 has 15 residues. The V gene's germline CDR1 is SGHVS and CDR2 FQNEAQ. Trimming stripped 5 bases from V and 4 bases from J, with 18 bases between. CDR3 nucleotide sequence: TGTGCCAGCAGCCTCGGACTAGGGGGACCTTACGAGCAGTACTTC. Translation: CASSLGLGGPYEQYF.

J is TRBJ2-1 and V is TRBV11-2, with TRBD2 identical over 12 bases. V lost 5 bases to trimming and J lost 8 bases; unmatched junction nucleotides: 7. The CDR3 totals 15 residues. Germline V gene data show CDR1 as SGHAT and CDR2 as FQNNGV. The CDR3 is CASSPRTSGKDEQFF. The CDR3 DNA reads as TGTGCCAGCAGCCCGCGGACTAGCGGGAAAGATGAGCAGTTCTTC.

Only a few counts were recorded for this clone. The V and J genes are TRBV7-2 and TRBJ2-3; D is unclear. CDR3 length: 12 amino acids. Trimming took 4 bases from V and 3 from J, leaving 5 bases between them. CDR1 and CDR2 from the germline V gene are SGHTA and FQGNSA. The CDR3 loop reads CASSSSTDTQYF. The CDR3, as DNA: TGTGCCAGCAGCTCGAGTACAGATACGCAGTATTTT.

This chain's CDR3 is CASSQDRGFVGTEAFF. CDR3 coding DNA: TGCGCCAGCAGCCAAGATCGAGGCTTCGTGGGTACTGAAGCTTTCTTT. V gene TRBV4-3 combines with J gene TRBJ1-1; D gene ambiguous. The CDR3 has 16 residues. The germline CDR1 and CDR2 sequences are LGHNA and YSLEER. Between the trimmed V and J ends, which lost 0 bases and 5 bases, there was a span of 16 bases.

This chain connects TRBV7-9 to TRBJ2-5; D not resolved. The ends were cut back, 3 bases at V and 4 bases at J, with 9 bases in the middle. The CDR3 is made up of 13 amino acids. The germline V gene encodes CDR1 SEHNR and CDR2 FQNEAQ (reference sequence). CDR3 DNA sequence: TGTGCCAGCAGCTTCTGGAGAACAGAGACCCAGTACTTC. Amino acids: CASSFWRTETQYF. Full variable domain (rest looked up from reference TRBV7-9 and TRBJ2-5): DTGVSQNPRHKITKRGQNVTFRCDPISEHNRLYWYRQTLGQGPEFLTYFQNEAQLEKSRLLSDRFSAERPKGSFSTLEIQRTEQGDSAMYLCASSFWRTETQYFGPGTRLLVL.

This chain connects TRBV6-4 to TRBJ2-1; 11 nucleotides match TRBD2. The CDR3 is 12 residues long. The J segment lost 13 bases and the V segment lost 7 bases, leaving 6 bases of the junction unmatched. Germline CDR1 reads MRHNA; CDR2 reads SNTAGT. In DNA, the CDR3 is TGTGCCAGCACCATTAGCGGGAGGGCCCAGTTCTTC. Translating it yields CASTISGRAQFF.

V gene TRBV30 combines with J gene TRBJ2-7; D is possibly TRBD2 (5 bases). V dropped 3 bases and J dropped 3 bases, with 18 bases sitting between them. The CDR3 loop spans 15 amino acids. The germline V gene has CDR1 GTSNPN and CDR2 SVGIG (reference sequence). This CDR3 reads CAWRRASDFNYEQYF. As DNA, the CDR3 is TGTGCCTGGAGGAGAGCGTCGGACTTTAACTACGAGCAGTACTTC.

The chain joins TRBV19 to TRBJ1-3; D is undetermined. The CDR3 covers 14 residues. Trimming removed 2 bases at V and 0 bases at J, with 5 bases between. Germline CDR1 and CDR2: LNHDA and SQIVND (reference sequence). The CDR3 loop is CASSITGSGNTIYF. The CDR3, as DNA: TGTGCCAGTAGTATAACCGGCTCTGGAAACACCATATATTTT.